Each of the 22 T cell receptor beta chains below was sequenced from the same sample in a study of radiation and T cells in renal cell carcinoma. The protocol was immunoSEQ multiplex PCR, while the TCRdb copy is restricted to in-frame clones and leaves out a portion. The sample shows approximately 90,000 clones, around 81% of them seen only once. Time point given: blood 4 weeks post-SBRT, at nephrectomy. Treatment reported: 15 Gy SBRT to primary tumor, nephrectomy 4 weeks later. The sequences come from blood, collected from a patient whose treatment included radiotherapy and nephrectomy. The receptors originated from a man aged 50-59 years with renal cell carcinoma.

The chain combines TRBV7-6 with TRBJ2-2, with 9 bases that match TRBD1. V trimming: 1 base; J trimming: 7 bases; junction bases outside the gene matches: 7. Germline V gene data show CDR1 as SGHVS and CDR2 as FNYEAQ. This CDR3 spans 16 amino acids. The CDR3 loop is CASSLVRTGAVGELFF. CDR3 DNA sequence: TGTGCCAGCAGCTTAGTCCGGACAGGGGCGGTCGGGGAGCTGTTTTTT.

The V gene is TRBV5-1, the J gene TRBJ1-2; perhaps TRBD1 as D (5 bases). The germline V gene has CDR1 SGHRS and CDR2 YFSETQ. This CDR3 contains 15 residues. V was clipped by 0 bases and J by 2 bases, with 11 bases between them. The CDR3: CASSLGGKLNYGYTF. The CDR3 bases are TGCGCCAGCAGCTTGGGGGGGAAGTTGAACTATGGCTACACCTTC.

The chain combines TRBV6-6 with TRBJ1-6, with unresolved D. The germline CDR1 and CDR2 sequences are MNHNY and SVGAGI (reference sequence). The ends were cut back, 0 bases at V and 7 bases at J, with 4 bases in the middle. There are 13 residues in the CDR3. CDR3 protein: CASSYSGNSPLHF. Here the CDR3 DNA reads TGTGCCAGCAGTTACTCTGGGAATTCACCCCTCCACTTT.

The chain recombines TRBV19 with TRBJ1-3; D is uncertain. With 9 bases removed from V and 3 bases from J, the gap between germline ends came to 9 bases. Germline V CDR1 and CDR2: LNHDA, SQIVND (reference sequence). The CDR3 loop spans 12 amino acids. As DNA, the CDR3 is TGTGCCAGCTCGACGGTTGGAAACACCATATATTTT. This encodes CASSTVGNTIYF.

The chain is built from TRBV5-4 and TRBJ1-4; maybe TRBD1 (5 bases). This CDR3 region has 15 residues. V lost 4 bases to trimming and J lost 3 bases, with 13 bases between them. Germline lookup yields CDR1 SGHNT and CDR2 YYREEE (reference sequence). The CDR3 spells CASSRAGGANEKLFF. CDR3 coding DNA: TGTGCCAGCAGCAGAGCCGGGGGGGCTAATGAAAAACTGTTTTTT.

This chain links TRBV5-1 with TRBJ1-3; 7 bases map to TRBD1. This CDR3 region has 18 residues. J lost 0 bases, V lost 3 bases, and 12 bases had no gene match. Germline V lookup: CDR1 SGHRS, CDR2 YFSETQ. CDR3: CASSYGGAGGNSGNTIYF. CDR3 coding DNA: TGCGCCAGCAGCTATGGAGGAGCAGGGGGGAACTCTGGAAACACCATATATTTT.

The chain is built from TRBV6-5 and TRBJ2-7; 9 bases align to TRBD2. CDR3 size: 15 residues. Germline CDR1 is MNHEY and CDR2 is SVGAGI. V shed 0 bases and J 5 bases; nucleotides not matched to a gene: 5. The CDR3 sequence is CASSYSTLAGHEQYF. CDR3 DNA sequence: TGTGCCAGCAGTTACTCGACTCTAGCGGGGCACGAGCAGTACTTC.

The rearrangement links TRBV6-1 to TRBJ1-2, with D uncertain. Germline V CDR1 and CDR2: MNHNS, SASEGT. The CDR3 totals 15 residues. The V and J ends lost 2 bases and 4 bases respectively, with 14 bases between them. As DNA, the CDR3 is TGTGCCAGCAGTGAATCGCCGGGTTCTGGCTATGGCTACACCTTC. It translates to CASSESPGSGYGYTF.

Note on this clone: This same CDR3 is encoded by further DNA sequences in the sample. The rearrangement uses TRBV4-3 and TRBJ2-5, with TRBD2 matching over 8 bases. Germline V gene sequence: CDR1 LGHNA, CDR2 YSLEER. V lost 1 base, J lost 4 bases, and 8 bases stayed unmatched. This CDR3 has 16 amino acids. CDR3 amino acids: CASSQAYGGAGETQYF. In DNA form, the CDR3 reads TGCGCCAGCAGCCAAGCCTACGGGGGGGCTGGAGAGACCCAGTACTTC.

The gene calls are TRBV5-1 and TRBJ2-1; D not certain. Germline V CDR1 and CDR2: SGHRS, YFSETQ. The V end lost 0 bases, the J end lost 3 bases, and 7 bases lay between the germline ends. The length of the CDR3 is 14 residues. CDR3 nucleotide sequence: TGCGCCAGCAGCTTGGAACAGAACTACAATGAGCAGTTCTTC. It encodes CASSLEQNYNEQFF.

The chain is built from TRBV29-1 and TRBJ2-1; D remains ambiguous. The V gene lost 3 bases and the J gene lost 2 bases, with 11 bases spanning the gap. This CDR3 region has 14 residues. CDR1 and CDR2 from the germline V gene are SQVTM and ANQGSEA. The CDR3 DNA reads TGCAGCGTTGAGTTAGCTGACACCTACAATGAGCAGTTCTTC. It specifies CSVELADTYNEQFF.

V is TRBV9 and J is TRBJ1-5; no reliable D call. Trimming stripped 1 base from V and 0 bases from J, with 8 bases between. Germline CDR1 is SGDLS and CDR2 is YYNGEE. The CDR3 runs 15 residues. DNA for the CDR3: TGTGCCAGCAGCGTAACGGGGAATAGCAATCAGCCCCAGCATTTT. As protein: CASSVTGNSNQPQHF.

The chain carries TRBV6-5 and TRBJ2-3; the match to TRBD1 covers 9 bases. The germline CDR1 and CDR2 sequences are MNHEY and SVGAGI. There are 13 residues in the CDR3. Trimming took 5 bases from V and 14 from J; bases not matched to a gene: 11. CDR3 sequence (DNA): TGTGCCAGCAGTCCCACGTTCGGGACAGGGTGGTATTTT. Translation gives CASSPTFGTGWYF.

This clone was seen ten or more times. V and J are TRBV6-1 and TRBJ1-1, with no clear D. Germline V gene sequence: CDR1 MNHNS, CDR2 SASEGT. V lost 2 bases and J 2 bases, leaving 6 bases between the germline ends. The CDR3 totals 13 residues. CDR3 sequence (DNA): TGTGCCAGCAGTGAAACGGGAAACACTGAAGCTTTCTTT. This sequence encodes CASSETGNTEAFF.

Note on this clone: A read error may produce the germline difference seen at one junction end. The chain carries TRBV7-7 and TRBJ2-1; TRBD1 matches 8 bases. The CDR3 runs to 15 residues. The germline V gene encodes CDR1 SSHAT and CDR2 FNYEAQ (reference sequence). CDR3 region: CASSYGTGQYNEQFF. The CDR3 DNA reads TGTGCTAGCAGCTACGGGACAGGACAATACAATGAGCAGTTCTTC.

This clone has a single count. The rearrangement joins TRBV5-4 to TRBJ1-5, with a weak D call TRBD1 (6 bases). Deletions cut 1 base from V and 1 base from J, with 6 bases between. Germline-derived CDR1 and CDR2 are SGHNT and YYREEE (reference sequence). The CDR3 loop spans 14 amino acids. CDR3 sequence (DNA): TGTGCCAGCAGCTTGAGGGGGAGCAATCAGCCCCAGCATTTT. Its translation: CASSLRGSNQPQHF.

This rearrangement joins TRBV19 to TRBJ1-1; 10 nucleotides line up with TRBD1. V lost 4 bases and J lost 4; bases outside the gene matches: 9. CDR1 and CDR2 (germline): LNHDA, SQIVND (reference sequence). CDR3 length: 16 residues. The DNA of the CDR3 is TGTGCCAGTAGTACCGGGACAGGGGTGAGTTTCACTGAAGCTTTCTTT. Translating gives CASSTGTGVSFTEAFF.

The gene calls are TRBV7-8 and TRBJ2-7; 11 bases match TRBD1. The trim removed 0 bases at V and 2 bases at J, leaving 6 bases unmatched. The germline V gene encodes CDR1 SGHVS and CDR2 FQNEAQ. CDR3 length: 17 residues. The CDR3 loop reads CASSLAKGTGGTYEQYF. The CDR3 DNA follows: TGTGCCAGCAGCTTAGCGAAGGGGACAGGGGGAACCTACGAGCAGTACTTC.

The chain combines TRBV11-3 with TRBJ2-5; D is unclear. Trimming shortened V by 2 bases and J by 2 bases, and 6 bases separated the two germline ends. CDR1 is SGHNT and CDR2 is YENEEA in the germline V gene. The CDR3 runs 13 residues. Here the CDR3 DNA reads TGTGCCAGCAGCTTACGTATGCAAGAGACCCAGTACTTC. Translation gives CASSLRMQETQYF.

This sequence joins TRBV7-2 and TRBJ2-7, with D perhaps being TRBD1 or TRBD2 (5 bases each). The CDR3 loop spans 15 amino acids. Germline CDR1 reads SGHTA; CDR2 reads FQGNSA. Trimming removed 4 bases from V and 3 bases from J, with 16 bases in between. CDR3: CASSWGGGSIYEQYF. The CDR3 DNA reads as TGTGCCAGCAGCTGGGGCGGAGGTTCGATCTACGAGCAGTACTTC.

CDR3 residues: CASSFSDEQYF. The CDR3 DNA sequence: TGCGCCAGCAGCTTTTCTGACGAGCAGTACTTC. The V gene is TRBV5-1, the J gene TRBJ2-7; D is undetermined. The CDR3 has 11 residues. V lost 2 bases to trimming and J lost 5 bases, with 5 bases between them. CDR1 is SGHRS, CDR2 YFSETQ, per germline. Complete variable domain (other parts from reference TRBV5-1 and TRBJ2-7): KAGVTQTPRYLIKTRGQQVTLSCSPISGHRSVSWYQQTPGQGLQFLFEYFSETQRNKGNFPGRFSGRQFSNSRSEMNVSTLELGDSALYLCASSFSDEQYFGPGTRLTVT.

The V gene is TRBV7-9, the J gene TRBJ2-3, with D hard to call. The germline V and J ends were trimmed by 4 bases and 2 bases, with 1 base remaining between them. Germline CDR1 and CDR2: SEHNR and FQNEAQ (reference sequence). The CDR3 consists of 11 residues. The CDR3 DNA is TGTGCCAGCAGCTACACAGATACGCAGTATTTT. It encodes CASSYTDTQYF.